This is a list of T cell receptor beta chains from one sample in a study of blood T cells in healthy people across ages. TCRdb redid the calling of the 5' RACE reads with MiXCR, one entry per CDR3 protein. The profile shows 850,000 to 1,100,000 distinct CDR3 sequences, roughly two fifths of them singletons. The sequenced sample consisted of blood. These receptors all come from a man aged 18 to 30 in good health. Each CDR3 is given with its conserved first and last residue. D genes are given only for firm matches. Size tells how often a clone was seen (once, few, many) or the class of an expanded clone, and some rows leave it out.

v_call: TRBV10-3
clone_size: few
j_call: TRBJ2-3
d_call: -
cdr3_aa: CAISRQSNTDSQYF
cdr3_nt: TGTGCCATCAGTCGACAGTCTAACACAGATTCGCAGTATTTT

v_call: TRBV5-1
clone_size: once
j_call: TRBJ2-1
d_call: -
cdr3_aa: CASSLDRGSSCNEQFF
cdr3_nt: TGCGCCAGCAGCCTGGATAGGGGGAGCTCCTGCAATGAGCAGTTCTTC

v_call: TRBV7-9
clone_size: -
j_call: TRBJ1-1
d_call: TRBD1
cdr3_aa: CASSLNQGAIIGAFF
cdr3_nt: TGTGCCAGCAGCTTAAACCAGGGGGCAATAATCGGAGCTTTCTTT

v_call: TRBV15
clone_size: -
j_call: TRBJ1-2
d_call: -
cdr3_aa: CATSRDLGTHYGYTF
cdr3_nt: TGTGCCACCAGCAGAGATCTGGGGACACATTATGGCTACACCTTC

v_call: TRBV4-3
clone_size: -
j_call: TRBJ2-5
d_call: -
cdr3_aa: CASSQEVGNNEQYF
cdr3_nt: TGCGCCAGCAGCCAAGAAGTCGGGAACAATGAGCAGTACTTC

v_call: TRBV28
clone_size: once
j_call: TRBJ1-6
d_call: TRBD1
cdr3_aa: CASSKDRGYSPLHF
cdr3_nt: TGTGCCAGCAGTAAGGACAGGGGTTATTCACCCCTCCACTTT

v_call: TRBV28
clone_size: -
j_call: TRBJ1-2
d_call: TRBD1
cdr3_aa: CASSFSGGAVGYTF
cdr3_nt: TGTGCCAGCAGTTTTTCAGGGGGCGCGGTTGGCTACACCTTC

v_call: TRBV27
clone_size: -
j_call: TRBJ1-2
d_call: -
cdr3_aa: CASRIPGGGYTF
cdr3_nt: TGTGCCAGCAGGATTCCCGGTGGTGGCTACACCTTC

v_call: TRBV20-1
clone_size: few
j_call: TRBJ2-3
d_call: -
cdr3_aa: CSAKLGGADTQYF
cdr3_nt: TGCAGTGCCAAACTCGGGGGCGCAGATACGCAGTATTTT

v_call: TRBV24-1
clone_size: -
j_call: TRBJ2-3
d_call: -
cdr3_aa: CATSEPDGDMQYF
cdr3_nt: TGTGCCACCAGTGAACCGGACGGAGATATGCAGTATTTT

v_call: TRBV7-8
clone_size: -
j_call: TRBJ1-1
d_call: -
cdr3_aa: CASSLVALNTEAFF
cdr3_nt: TGTGCCAGCAGCTTAGTAGCATTGAACACTGAAGCTTTCTTT

v_call: TRBV2
clone_size: few
j_call: TRBJ2-7
d_call: -
cdr3_aa: CASRRLEQYF
cdr3_nt: TGTGCCAGCAGGCGACTCGAGCAGTACTTC

v_call: TRBV2
clone_size: -
j_call: TRBJ1-1
d_call: -
cdr3_aa: CASSTANTEAFF
cdr3_nt: TGTGCCAGCAGTACCGCGAACACTGAAGCTTTCTTT

v_call: TRBV24-1
clone_size: -
j_call: TRBJ1-1
d_call: -
cdr3_aa: CATSDPVVREAFF
cdr3_nt: TGTGCCACCAGTGACCCCGTCGTCAGAGAAGCTTTCTTT

v_call: TRBV4-1
clone_size: -
j_call: TRBJ1-5
d_call: -
cdr3_aa: CASSLGQSYQPQHF
cdr3_nt: TGCGCCAGCAGCCTGGGGCAGAGCTATCAGCCCCAGCATTTT

v_call: TRBV12-5
clone_size: few
j_call: TRBJ2-7
d_call: -
cdr3_aa: CASALGQGVGDEQYF
cdr3_nt: TGTGCTAGTGCTTTGGGTCAGGGCGTAGGGGACGAGCAGTACTTC

v_call: TRBV29-1
clone_size: once
j_call: TRBJ1-1
d_call: -
cdr3_aa: CSVLGGMNTEAFF
cdr3_nt: TGCAGCGTCCTAGGAGGCATGAACACTGAAGCTTTCTTT

v_call: TRBV12-3/TRBV12-4
clone_size: -
j_call: TRBJ2-4
d_call: -
cdr3_aa: CASSLGGTLTKNIQYF
cdr3_nt: TGTGCCAGCAGTTTAGGGGGAACCTTAACCAAAAACATTCAGTACTTC

v_call: TRBV12-3/TRBV12-4
clone_size: -
j_call: TRBJ1-4
d_call: -
cdr3_aa: CASSWGEWEKLFF
cdr3_nt: TGTGCCAGCAGTTGGGGGGAATGGGAAAAACTGTTTTTT

v_call: TRBV29-1
clone_size: -
j_call: TRBJ1-2
d_call: -
cdr3_aa: CSVEGVGLREGYTF
cdr3_nt: TGCAGCGTTGAAGGGGTGGGACTGAGGGAAGGCTACACCTTC

v_call: TRBV7-9
clone_size: -
j_call: TRBJ1-2
d_call: -
cdr3_aa: CASSYSGALYGYTF
cdr3_nt: TGTGCCAGCAGTTATTCGGGGGCTCTGTATGGCTACACCTTC

v_call: TRBV6-1
clone_size: -
j_call: TRBJ2-3
d_call: TRBD2
cdr3_aa: CASSPILGGGRTDTQYF
cdr3_nt: TGTGCCAGCAGTCCTATTTTGGGGGGAGGGAGGACAGATACGCAGTATTTT

v_call: TRBV27
clone_size: few
j_call: TRBJ1-1
d_call: -
cdr3_aa: CASSLSITTRDTEAFF
cdr3_nt: TGTGCCAGCAGTTTATCGATAACTACGCGGGACACTGAAGCTTTCTTT

v_call: TRBV6-6
clone_size: -
j_call: TRBJ1-5
d_call: -
cdr3_aa: CASSPRTVNSNQPQHF
cdr3_nt: TGTGCCAGCAGCCCTCGGACGGTGAATAGCAATCAGCCCCAGCATTTT

v_call: TRBV20-1
clone_size: -
j_call: TRBJ1-2
d_call: -
cdr3_aa: CSARDGGRGGYGYTF
cdr3_nt: TGCAGTGCTAGAGATGGGGGCCGTGGGGGCTATGGCTACACCTTC

v_call: TRBV4-3
clone_size: few
j_call: TRBJ1-5
d_call: -
cdr3_aa: CASSQEVAGNQPQHF
cdr3_nt: TGCGCCAGCAGCCAAGAAGTCGCAGGCAATCAGCCCCAGCATTTT

v_call: TRBV27
clone_size: -
j_call: TRBJ2-3
d_call: -
cdr3_aa: CASSLRGGRVTSTDTQYF
cdr3_nt: TGTGCCAGCAGTTTAAGGGGCGGCAGGGTAACTAGCACAGATACGCAGTATTTT

v_call: TRBV20-1
clone_size: few
j_call: TRBJ2-3
d_call: -
cdr3_aa: CSGRAASTDTQYF
cdr3_nt: TGCAGTGGTCGGGCCGCGAGCACAGATACGCAGTATTTT

v_call: TRBV6-1
clone_size: few
j_call: TRBJ1-1
d_call: TRBD1
cdr3_aa: CASSETGWFTEAFF
cdr3_nt: TGTGCCAGCAGTGAGACAGGGTGGTTCACTGAAGCTTTCTTT

v_call: TRBV7-9
clone_size: -
j_call: TRBJ1-2
d_call: TRBD1
cdr3_aa: CASSNPGSIGQGSGYTF
cdr3_nt: TGTGCCAGCAGCAACCCGGGGTCTATAGGACAGGGGAGTGGCTACACCTTC

v_call: TRBV6-2/TRBV6-3
clone_size: -
j_call: TRBJ2-4
d_call: -
cdr3_aa: CASSGRSAKNIQYF
cdr3_nt: TGTGCCAGCAGTGGACGTTCGGCCAAAAACATTCAGTACTTC

v_call: TRBV12-3/TRBV12-4
clone_size: -
j_call: TRBJ2-7
d_call: -
cdr3_aa: CASSFTASYEQYF
cdr3_nt: TGTGCCAGCAGTTTTACTGCTTCCTACGAGCAGTACTTC

v_call: TRBV5-5
clone_size: -
j_call: TRBJ1-2
d_call: TRBD1
cdr3_aa: CASSLSAPWTGANYGYTF
cdr3_nt: TGTGCCAGCAGCTTGTCGGCTCCGTGGACAGGGGCTAACTATGGCTACACCTTC

v_call: TRBV20-1
clone_size: -
j_call: TRBJ1-2
d_call: TRBD1
cdr3_aa: CSATDGQGAYGYTF
cdr3_nt: TGCAGTGCGACGGACGGACAGGGGGCCTATGGCTACACCTTC

v_call: TRBV20-1
clone_size: few
j_call: TRBJ2-1
d_call: -
cdr3_aa: CSARQGYNEQFF
cdr3_nt: TGCAGTGCTAGACAGGGATACAATGAGCAGTTCTTC

v_call: TRBV4-1
clone_size: few
j_call: TRBJ1-1
d_call: TRBD1
cdr3_aa: CASSHLSGTGEVNTEAFF
cdr3_nt: TGCGCCAGCAGCCACCTATCCGGGACAGGGGAGGTTAACACTGAAGCTTTCTTT

v_call: TRBV20-1
clone_size: -
j_call: TRBJ1-5
d_call: TRBD1
cdr3_aa: CSATGTVNQPQHF
cdr3_nt: TGCAGTGCTACCGGGACAGTTAATCAGCCCCAGCATTTT

v_call: TRBV7-2
clone_size: -
j_call: TRBJ1-1
d_call: -
cdr3_aa: CASSLARATPEAFF
cdr3_nt: TGTGCCAGCAGCTTAGCTCGAGCGACCCCCGAAGCTTTCTTT

v_call: TRBV29-1
clone_size: -
j_call: TRBJ1-4
d_call: -
cdr3_aa: CSVSRGTNEKLFF
cdr3_nt: TGCAGCGTTAGTAGGGGGACTAATGAAAAACTGTTTTTT

v_call: TRBV20-1
clone_size: once
j_call: TRBJ1-1
d_call: TRBD1
cdr3_aa: CSARRQGAWDTEAFF
cdr3_nt: TGCAGTGCTAGAAGACAGGGGGCATGGGACACTGAAGCTTTCTTT

v_call: TRBV12-3/TRBV12-4
clone_size: -
j_call: TRBJ2-2
d_call: -
cdr3_aa: CANWVSGELFF
cdr3_nt: TGTGCCAACTGGGTTAGCGGGGAGCTGTTTTTT

v_call: TRBV3-1
clone_size: few
j_call: TRBJ1-5
d_call: TRBD1
cdr3_aa: CASSQDEGSQGGNQPQHF
cdr3_nt: TGTGCCAGCAGCCAAGATGAAGGAAGCCAGGGGGGGAATCAGCCCCAGCATTTT

v_call: TRBV20-1
clone_size: -
j_call: TRBJ2-1
d_call: TRBD1
cdr3_aa: CGAPTDRGQFF
cdr3_nt: TGCGGTGCTCCGACCGACAGGGGGCAGTTCTTC

v_call: TRBV4-2
clone_size: -
j_call: TRBJ1-1
d_call: -
cdr3_aa: CASSQDPSSFMNTEAFF
cdr3_nt: TGTGCCAGCAGCCAAGATCCCAGCAGCTTTATGAACACTGAAGCTTTCTTT

v_call: TRBV11-2
clone_size: once
j_call: TRBJ2-7
d_call: TRBD2
cdr3_aa: CASSHPGLGRSDEQYF
cdr3_nt: TGTGCCAGCAGCCACCCGGGACTAGGGCGTTCGGACGAGCAGTACTTC

v_call: TRBV7-9
clone_size: many
j_call: TRBJ2-1
d_call: TRBD1
cdr3_aa: CASSWRQGAYEQFF
cdr3_nt: TGTGCCAGCAGCTGGCGACAGGGGGCATATGAGCAGTTCTTC

v_call: TRBV12-3/TRBV12-4
clone_size: -
j_call: TRBJ2-2
d_call: -
cdr3_aa: CASMRGTNTGELFF
cdr3_nt: TGTGCCAGTATGAGGGGGACTAACACCGGGGAGCTGTTTTTT

v_call: TRBV6-1
clone_size: -
j_call: TRBJ2-1
d_call: TRBD1
cdr3_aa: CAILLQGASVNEQFF
cdr3_nt: TGTGCCATCCTTCTACAGGGGGCAAGCGTCAATGAGCAGTTCTTC

v_call: TRBV7-2
clone_size: -
j_call: TRBJ2-7
d_call: -
cdr3_aa: CASSSRQGGLGEQYF
cdr3_nt: TGTGCCAGCAGCTCGCGACAGGGAGGCCTCGGCGAGCAGTACTTC

v_call: TRBV7-9
clone_size: few
j_call: TRBJ2-7
d_call: -
cdr3_aa: CASSLAPGHPYYEQYF
cdr3_nt: TGTGCCAGCAGCTTAGCCCCGGGACACCCCTACTACGAGCAGTACTTC

v_call: TRBV6-2/TRBV6-3
clone_size: few
j_call: TRBJ2-3
d_call: TRBD2
cdr3_aa: CASSPEAGANTDTQYF
cdr3_nt: TGTGCCAGCAGTCCAGAAGCGGGGGCCAACACAGATACGCAGTATTTT

v_call: TRBV19
clone_size: -
j_call: TRBJ1-5
d_call: TRBD1
cdr3_aa: CASSIRRQGGNQPQHF
cdr3_nt: TGTGCCAGTAGTATTCGACGACAGGGTGGAAATCAGCCCCAGCATTTT

v_call: TRBV4-1
clone_size: -
j_call: TRBJ1-1
d_call: -
cdr3_aa: CASSQGWGGVNTEAFF
cdr3_nt: TGCGCCAGCAGCCAAGGATGGGGTGGGGTGAACACTGAAGCTTTCTTT

v_call: TRBV7-3
clone_size: few
j_call: TRBJ2-3
d_call: -
cdr3_aa: CASSPNRALQYF
cdr3_nt: TGTGCCAGCAGCCCTAACCGGGCCCTTCAGTATTTT

v_call: TRBV20-1
clone_size: -
j_call: TRBJ1-1
d_call: TRBD1
cdr3_aa: CSARTGINTEAFF
cdr3_nt: TGCAGTGCTCGGACAGGGATTAACACTGAAGCTTTCTTT

v_call: TRBV12-3/TRBV12-4
clone_size: -
j_call: TRBJ1-4
d_call: -
cdr3_aa: CASSFGGNTNEKLFF
cdr3_nt: TGTGCCAGCAGTTTCGGCGGGAACACTAATGAAAAACTGTTTTTT

v_call: TRBV2
clone_size: -
j_call: TRBJ1-3
d_call: -
cdr3_aa: CASSVLGASGNTIYF
cdr3_nt: TGTGCCAGCAGTGTGCTGGGGGCCTCTGGAAACACCATATATTTT

v_call: TRBV12-3/TRBV12-4
clone_size: few
j_call: TRBJ1-4
d_call: -
cdr3_aa: CASSAREGSNEKLFF
cdr3_nt: TGTGCCAGCAGTGCCCGAGAGGGAAGTAATGAAAAACTGTTTTTT

v_call: TRBV10-3
clone_size: -
j_call: TRBJ2-7
d_call: -
cdr3_aa: CAISDIGTPTYEQYF
cdr3_nt: TGTGCCATCAGCGACATCGGGACGCCGACCTACGAGCAGTACTTC